Below are 28 T cell receptor beta chains sequenced from a single sample in a study of early T cells in non-severe SARS-CoV-2 infection. TCRdb passed the 5' RACE reads through MiXCR, listing each CDR3 protein once. The sample lists fewer than 130,000 distinct CDR3 sequences; 10% to 15% were seen once. Here the sequenced sample was whole blood, taken at baseline. These receptors all come from an adult who was a healthcare worker with PCR-confirmed SARS-CoV-2 infection or an uninfected control (not recorded which).

This clonotype appeared many times. This chain joins TRBV5-1 and TRBJ2-2; D not certain. CDR3 length: 14 amino acids. Germline-derived CDR1 and CDR2 are SGHRS and YFSETQ. The V and J ends lost 0 bases and 4 bases respectively, with 7 bases between them. This CDR3 is CASSLDAVTGELFF. DNA for the CDR3: TGCGCCAGCAGCTTGGATGCTGTCACCGGGGAGCTGTTTTTT.

This clonotype was seen more than once but under ten times. The rearrangement links TRBV20-1 to TRBJ2-1; D is possibly TRBD2 (6 bases). Germline CDR1 and CDR2: DFQATT and SNEGSKA (reference sequence). The CDR3 has 14 amino acids. The germline V and J ends were trimmed by 0 bases and 7 bases, with 13 bases remaining between them. The CDR3 nucleotides are TGCAGTGCTAGAGACCCCTACGGGGGAAATGAGCAGTTCTTC. This gives the protein CSARDPYGGNEQFF.

The chain carries TRBV3-1 and TRBJ2-7; D is uncertain. The CDR3 has 14 amino acids. Germline V CDR1 and CDR2: LGHDT, YNNKEL (reference sequence). With 3 bases removed from V and 1 base from J, the gap between germline ends came to 10 bases. The CDR3 DNA follows: TGTGCCAGCAGCCATCTTGGTCCGTCCTACGAGCAGTACTTC. It specifies CASSHLGPSYEQYF.

The genes are TRBV30 and TRBJ2-1; perhaps TRBD1 as D (5 bases). V dropped 5 bases and J dropped 10 bases, with 18 bases sitting between them. CDR1 and CDR2 from the germline V gene are GTSNPN and SVGIG (reference sequence). The CDR3 extends over 13 amino acids. CDR3 in DNA: TGTGCCTGGGCCCAGGGCCCCGTTAAGGAGCAGTTCTTC. Its translation is CAWAQGPVKEQFF. Variable domain in full (rest from reference TRBV30 and TRBJ2-1): SQTIHQWPATLVQPVGSPLSLECTVEGTSNPNLYWYRQAAGRGLQLLFYSVGIGQISSEVPQNLSASRPQDRQFILSSKKLLLSDSGFYLCAWAQGPVKEQFFGPGTRLTVL.

The chain joins TRBV20-1 to TRBJ2-7; unclear D gene. V was cut by 1 base and J by 2 bases, with 12 bases left in between. Per the germline V gene, CDR1 is DFQATT and CDR2 is SNEGSKA (reference sequence). This CDR3 is 14 amino acids long. The CDR3, as DNA: TGCAGTGCTAGAGGGGTAGACTCTGCCTACGAGCAGTACTTC. Protein product: CSARGVDSAYEQYF.

V and J are TRBV6-5 and TRBJ1-1, with 7 bases identical to TRBD1. Per germline, CDR1 MNHEY and CDR2 SVGAGI. CDR3 length: 14 residues. V trimming: 2 bases; J trimming: 3 bases; junction bases outside the gene matches: 3. The CDR3 region has the DNA TGTGCCAGCAGTTACAGGGGGCAGGACACTGAAGCTTTCTTT. Translation gives CASSYRGQDTEAFF.

This clonotype was seen only a few times. V is TRBV7-9 and J is TRBJ1-6; D is unresolved. The CDR3 has 15 residues. Trimming left V 1 base short and J 16 bases short, with 20 bases between. Germline V gene sequence: CDR1 SEHNR, CDR2 FQNEAQ (reference sequence). CDR3 sequence (DNA): TGTGCCAGCAGCTTAGACCGGGCAGGCGGCTTCCTTCTCCACTTT. Residues: CASSLDRAGGFLLHF.

About this clonotype: A much bigger clone sits one base away, suggesting this may be a read error. The chain joins TRBV5-6 to TRBJ1-1; weak D call: TRBD1 (6 bases). This CDR3 region has 14 residues. V was cut by 1 base and J by 6 bases, with 13 bases left in between. Germline assignment: CDR1 SGHDT and CDR2 YYEEEE. The CDR3, as DNA: TGTGCCAGCAGCTTGCAGGGGAGAGGGTCTGAAGCTTTCTTT. Its protein product is CASSLQGRGSEAFF. The full variable domain, rest sourced from reference TRBV5-6 and TRBJ1-1, is DAGVTQSPTHLIKTRGQQVTLRCSPKSGHDTVSWYQQALGQGPQFIFQYYEEEERQRGNFPDRFSGHQFPNYSSELNVNALLLGDSALYLCASSLQGRGSEAFFGQGTRLTVV.

This clonotype was detected only a few times. The chain combines TRBV6-5 with TRBJ1-4; D is perhaps TRBD1 (6 bases). Deletions cut 6 bases from V and 5 bases from J, with 19 bases between. The CDR3 sequence is 16 residues long. The germline CDR1 and CDR2 sequences are MNHEY and SVGAGI. CDR3 residues: CASSLIRDIGNEKLFF. CDR3 bases: TGTGCCAGCAGCCTCATTCGGGACATAGGGAATGAAAAACTGTTTTTT.

This clonotype occurred many times. This chain connects TRBV20-1 to TRBJ1-2, with D hard to call. The germline CDR1 and CDR2 sequences are DFQATT and SNEGSKA (reference sequence). There are 13 residues in the CDR3. The ends were cut back, 1 base at V and 7 bases at J, with 13 bases in the middle. The CDR3 reads CSARVRQVGGYTF. As DNA, the CDR3 is TGCAGTGCTAGAGTTAGGCAGGTCGGTGGCTACACCTTC.

In DNA, the CDR3 is TGTGCCAGCAGTAAGTGGGCAGGGGTGTCCTACAATGAGCAGTTCTTC. Translation: CASSKWAGVSYNEQFF. This chain joins TRBV28 and TRBJ2-1, with TRBD1 as a possible D gene (6 bases). The CDR3 consists of 16 residues. Germline CDR1 reads MDHEN; CDR2 reads SYDVKM. Trimming took 5 bases from V and 1 from J, leaving 15 bases between them.

At least ten counts were recorded for this clonotype. V is TRBV6-1 and J is TRBJ2-6, with D uncertain. CDR3 size: 15 residues. V dropped 6 bases and J dropped 1 base, with 10 bases sitting between them. Germline V lookup: CDR1 MNHNS, CDR2 SASEGT. CDR3 loop: CASRARRSGANVLTF. CDR3 coding DNA: TGTGCCAGCAGGGCAAGGCGTTCTGGGGCCAACGTCCTGACTTTC.

This clonotype has only a few counts. The chain uses TRBV3-1 and TRBJ1-2; D not resolved. Germline loops: CDR1 LGHDT, CDR2 YNNKEL (reference sequence). V was clipped by 3 bases and J by 4 bases, with 12 bases between them. This CDR3 region has 14 residues. The CDR3 nucleotides read TGTGCCAGCAGCCAGGCCCCCGAAGGCTATGGCTACACCTTC. This codes for CASSQAPEGYGYTF.

J is TRBJ2-7 and V is TRBV12-3 or TRBV12-4; the D gene is possibly TRBD1 (6 bases). Deletions cut 5 bases from V and 4 bases from J, with 15 bases between. The CDR3 spans 14 residues. The CDR3 region has the DNA TGTGCCAGCAGTCCCTTCCGGCAGGGGTACGAGCAGTACTTC. This translates into CASSPFRQGYEQYF.

This chain joins TRBV9 and TRBJ1-6; D may be TRBD1 (5 bases). With 3 bases removed from V and 1 base from J, the gap between germline ends came to 8 bases. Germline CDR1 is SGDLS and CDR2 is YYNGEE. The CDR3 runs to 15 residues. The CDR3: CASSATGSYNSPLHF. The CDR3 DNA follows: TGTGCCAGCAGCGCTACAGGTTCCTATAATTCACCCCTCCACTTT.

This clonotype was seen a few times. The J gene is TRBJ2-1, the V gene TRBV20-1, with D tentatively TRBD1 (5 bases). Germline V gives CDR1 DFQATT, CDR2 SNEGSKA (reference sequence). The CDR3 consists of 14 residues. The V and J ends lost 6 bases and 0 bases respectively, with 12 bases between them. The DNA of the CDR3 is TGCAGTGCCCTCGGACACAGCTCCTACAATGAGCAGTTCTTC. It yields the protein CSALGHSSYNEQFF.

The chain carries TRBV7-2 and TRBJ2-5; no reliable D call. The germline V and J ends were trimmed by 3 bases and 3 bases, with 8 bases remaining between them. Germline assignment: CDR1 SGHTA and CDR2 FQGNSA. CDR3 length: 13 amino acids. As DNA, the CDR3 is TGTGCCAGCAGCTTCGACTTGAAAGAGACCCAGTACTTC. Residues: CASSFDLKETQYF.

Only a few counts were recorded for this clonotype. The V call is TRBV29-1, the J call TRBJ2-7, with a weak D call TRBD2 (5 bases). The CDR3 is made up of 13 amino acids. V dropped 5 bases and J dropped 2 bases, with 13 bases sitting between them. Germline assignment: CDR1 SQVTM and CDR2 ANQGSEA. The CDR3 nucleotides are TGCAGCGTTTTCGGGGATGGGGCCTACGAGCAGTACTTC. It specifies CSVFGDGAYEQYF.

This clonotype has a handful of counts. V usage is TRBV12-3 or TRBV12-4 and J usage is TRBJ1-6, with unresolved D. CDR3 size: 16 residues. The V gene lost 5 bases and the J gene lost 7 bases, with 18 bases spanning the gap. The CDR3 DNA sequence: TGTGCCAGCAGTCCCCGATTACCCTTGGGGAATTCACCCCTCCACTTT. It specifies CASSPRLPLGNSPLHF.

The CDR3 protein is CSAGIFGGANGEQFF. The CDR3, as DNA: TGCAGTGCTGGGATCTTCGGGGGGGCGAATGGTGAGCAGTTCTTC. V usage is TRBV20-1 and J usage is TRBJ2-1; 8 positions agree with TRBD2. CDR1 is DFQATT and CDR2 is SNEGSKA in the germline V gene (reference sequence). The CDR3 extends over 15 amino acids. The V segment lost 5 bases and the J segment 9 bases; nucleotides outside the gene matches: 15.

The chain carries TRBV6-1 and TRBJ1-5; D remains unclear. CDR3 length: 14 amino acids. With 9 bases removed from V and 4 bases from J, the gap between germline ends came to 16 bases. Germline CDR1 and CDR2: MNHNS and SASEGT. The CDR3 region is CASRPTLANQPQHF. The CDR3 DNA follows: TGTGCCAGTCGGCCTACGCTGGCAAATCAGCCCCAGCATTTT.

This rearrangement joins TRBV27 to TRBJ2-7; 11 positions agree with TRBD1. Trimming removed 6 bases from V and 1 base from J; junction bases left unmatched: 5. This CDR3 has 15 amino acids. CDR1 is MNHEY, CDR2 SMNVEV, per germline (reference sequence). The CDR3 here is CASRTDRGRSYEQYF. The CDR3 nucleotides are TGTGCCAGCAGAACGGACAGGGGGCGATCCTACGAGCAGTACTTC.

For the CDR3, the DNA is TGTGCCAGCAGCCAAGCCCTGGGACAGGGGGTTATGGATGAGCAGTTCTTC. It specifies CASSQALGQGVMDEQFF. The chain links TRBV14 to TRBJ2-1, with TRBD1 matching 11 bases. Germline CDR1 reads SGHDN; CDR2 reads FVKESK. The CDR3 spans 17 residues. V was clipped by 1 base and J by 8 bases; unmatched bases: 10.

The rearrangement joins TRBV12-3 or TRBV12-4 to TRBJ2-2; TRBD1 matches 9 bases. The length of the CDR3 is 14 residues. With V trimmed by 5 bases and J by 7 bases, 5 bases remained unmatched. CDR3 nucleotide sequence: TGTGCCAGCAGTCGTACAGGGGGCGGCGGGGAGCTGTTTTTT. Its translation: CASSRTGGGGELFF.

This clonotype has only a few counts. The chain recombines TRBV6-1 with TRBJ2-3, with D unclear. The V gene's germline CDR1 is MNHNS and CDR2 SASEGT. The CDR3 covers 14 residues. V shed 7 bases and J shed 2 bases, with 13 bases lying between them. CDR3 coding DNA: TGTGCCAGCACCTCTCGGGTAAACACAGATACGCAGTATTTT. Amino acid sequence: CASTSRVNTDTQYF.

There are a few counts of this clonotype. The CDR3 region has the DNA TGTGCCAGCAGTTCCCCAGGCTATGGCTACACCTTC. It is translated as CASSSPGYGYTF. The genes are TRBV28 and TRBJ1-2; D gene unclear. This CDR3 is built from 12 residues. V lost 4 bases and J lost 4, with 7 bases in between. Per the germline V gene, CDR1 is MDHEN and CDR2 is SYDVKM.

This clonotype came up many times. This chain links TRBV2 with TRBJ2-1; 14 bases fit TRBD2. Germline V gene data show CDR1 as SNHLY and CDR2 as FYNNEI. The J segment lost 1 base and the V segment lost 6 bases, leaving 5 bases of the junction unmatched. This CDR3 spans 17 amino acids. This CDR3 is CASRGTSGRRSYNEQFF. In nucleotides, the CDR3 is TGTGCCAGCAGGGGGACTAGCGGGAGAAGGTCCTACAATGAGCAGTTCTTC.

The genes are TRBV7-3 and TRBJ2-3, with TRBD2 matching over 10 bases. This CDR3 contains 17 residues. CDR1 is SGHTA and CDR2 is FQGTGA in the germline V gene. The V segment lost 5 bases and the J segment 1 base; nucleotides outside the gene matches: 9. The CDR3 reads CASSPNGTSDRTDTQYF. CDR3 DNA: TGTGCCAGCAGCCCCAATGGGACTAGCGACCGCACAGATACGCAGTATTTT.